A selection of T cell receptor beta chains follows, all from one sample in a study of T-cell reconstitution after alpha-beta-depleted transplantation in children. TCRdb reanalysed the PCR reads using MiXCR and keeps one entry per CDR3 protein. The table includes over 550,000 distinct CDR3 sequences, roughly a tenth detected once. This sample comprised PBMCs from the stem cell graft donor, obtained from the stem cell graft. The receptors derive from a human donor who donated a stem cell graft to a child with acute myeloid leukemia. Both conserved end residues are part of each CDR3. Each record gives: D gene, J gene, V gene, clone size, CDR3 protein, CDR3 DNA. D genes are given only for firm matches. Not all rows give a size; the values are once, few, many and, for expanded clones, a class.

- | TRBJ1-1 | TRBV15 | - | CATTIQGPEAFF | TGTGCCACCACAATTCAGGGACCAGAAGCTTTCTTT
- | TRBJ2-1 | TRBV12-3/TRBV12-4 | - | CASSPFTYNEQFF | TGTGCCAGCAGTCCCTTCACCTACAATGAGCAGTTCTTC
TRBD2 | TRBJ2-1 | TRBV11-1 | - | CASSLALGLAGGNYEQFF | TGTGCCAGCAGCTTAGCGCTGGGACTAGCGGGAGGGAACTATGAGCAGTTCTTC
TRBD2 | TRBJ2-3 | TRBV18 | - | CASRTSGSSTDTQYF | TGTGCCAGCCGGACTAGCGGGAGTTCGACAGATACGCAGTATTTT
- | TRBJ2-7 | TRBV29-1 | - | CSVASGHSYEQYF | TGCAGCGTCGCAAGCGGGCATTCCTACGAGCAGTACTTC
TRBD2 | TRBJ2-7 | TRBV20-1 | - | CSADDSGRASYEQYF | TGCAGTGCTGACGATAGCGGGAGGGCCTCCTACGAGCAGTACTTC
- | TRBJ1-5 | TRBV20-1 | - | CSARDRGESQPQHF | TGCAGTGCTAGAGATCGAGGGGAGAGTCAGCCCCAGCATTTT
- | TRBJ2-7 | TRBV20-1 | - | CSAATTLLTYEQYF | TGCAGTGCTGCCACTACCCTACTTACGTACGAGCAGTACTTC
- | TRBJ2-1 | TRBV30 | many | CAWGFGINEQFF | TGTGCCTGGGGGTTTGGGATCAATGAGCAGTTCTTC
TRBD2 | TRBJ2-7 | TRBV6-2/TRBV6-3 | - | CASSYPGLGVDYEQYF | TGTGCCAGCAGTTATCCGGGACTAGGGGTTGATTACGAGCAGTACTTC
- | TRBJ2-4 | TRBV12-3/TRBV12-4 | few | CASSPGAKNIQYF | TGTGCCAGCAGTCCGGGGGCCAAAAACATTCAGTACTTC
- | TRBJ1-2 | TRBV4-3 | - | CASSQDEDYGYTF | TGCGCCAGCAGCCAAGATGAGGACTATGGCTACACCTTC
- | TRBJ1-4 | TRBV11-2 | few | CASSLGFPGTPWDEKLFF | TGTGCCAGCAGCTTAGGGTTTCCCGGGACACCATGGGATGAAAAACTGTTTTTT
- | TRBJ2-7 | TRBV7-9 | many | CASRGETYEQYF | TGTGCCAGCAGGGGTGAGACCTACGAGCAGTACTTC
TRBD1 | TRBJ2-1 | TRBV10-3 | few | CAIKRPDRVCWVVQFF | TGTGCCATCAAGCGACCTGACAGGGTGTGCTGGGTGGTGCAGTTCTTC
- | TRBJ2-7 | TRBV29-1 | - | CSVEDRIYEQYF | TGCAGCGTTGAAGATCGCATATACGAGCAGTACTTC
TRBD1 | TRBJ2-1 | TRBV28 | - | CASSNRDRVAYNEQFF | TGTGCCAGCAGTAACCGGGACAGGGTCGCCTACAATGAGCAGTTCTTC
TRBD1 | TRBJ2-1 | TRBV12-3/TRBV12-4 | many | CASRLDRDNEQFF | TGTGCCAGCAGACTCGACAGGGACAATGAGCAGTTCTTC
TRBD2 | TRBJ2-5 | TRBV28 | - | CASRRGGPGETQYF | TGTGCCAGCAGGAGGGGAGGGCCCGGAGAGACCCAGTACTTC
TRBD2 | TRBJ2-3 | TRBV3-1 | - | CASSHSTSGSSNTQYF | TGTGCCAGCAGCCACTCTACTAGCGGGAGCTCGAATACGCAGTATTTT
TRBD1 | TRBJ2-2 | TRBV13 | many | CASSAYKTRGLGTGELFF | TGTGCCAGCAGCGCATACAAGACCAGGGGGCTCGGGACCGGGGAGCTGTTTTTT
- | TRBJ2-1 | TRBV7-3 | many | CASSFQGQGEQFF | TGTGCCAGCAGCTTTCAGGGGCAGGGTGAGCAGTTCTTC
- | TRBJ2-7 | TRBV5-1 | - | CASSLENGGPYEQYF | TGCGCCAGCAGCTTGGAAAATGGAGGGCCTTACGAGCAGTACTTC
- | TRBJ2-3 | TRBV4-3 | many | CASSQETLVNTQYF | TGCGCCAGCAGCCAAGAGACTCTTGTAAATACGCAGTATTTT
TRBD2 | TRBJ2-5 | TRBV3-1 | few | CASSQPPSGYQETQYF | TGTGCCAGCAGCCAACCGCCTAGCGGGTACCAAGAGACCCAGTACTTC
- | TRBJ2-5 | TRBV10-3 | many | CAIRPPSEQTQYF | TGTGCCATCAGACCCCCTAGCGAACAGACCCAGTACTTC
TRBD1 | TRBJ2-3 | TRBV5-1 | - | CASSLGQEADTQYF | TGCGCCAGCAGCCTGGGACAGGAGGCGGATACGCAGTATTTT
- | TRBJ1-1 | TRBV28 | - | CASSFQGMAEAFF | TGTGCCAGCAGTTTTCAGGGGATGGCTGAAGCTTTCTTT
- | TRBJ1-4 | TRBV6-5 | few | CASSSRGTPGEKLFF | TGTGCCAGCAGTTCCCGCGGGACGCCGGGTGAAAAACTGTTTTTT
- | TRBJ2-3 | TRBV3-1 | - | CASSQDAVSTDTQYF | TGTGCCAGCAGCCAAGATGCGGTTAGCACAGATACGCAGTATTTT
TRBD1 | TRBJ2-3 | TRBV5-1 | few | CASSLVGTGATDTQYF | TGCGCCAGCAGCTTGGTAGGGACAGGGGCCACAGATACGCAGTATTTT
- | TRBJ2-1 | TRBV21-1 | many | CASSPWDNEQFF | TGTGCCAGCAGCCCGTGGGACAATGAGCAGTTCTTC
- | TRBJ2-1 | TRBV28 | - | CASSLRGRVDEQFF | TGTGCCAGCAGTTTAAGGGGGAGAGTGGATGAGCAGTTCTTC
TRBD1 | TRBJ2-3 | TRBV27 | - | CASSSRGRPDTQYF | TGTGCCAGCAGTTCCAGGGGGCGCCCAGATACGCAGTATTTT
TRBD2 | TRBJ2-3 | TRBV7-9 | few | CASRRLAGVADTQYF | TGTGCCAGCAGGCGACTAGCCGGGGTGGCAGATACGCAGTATTTT
TRBD2 | TRBJ2-5 | TRBV20-1 | many | CSASPGGKETQYF | TGCAGTGCTAGTCCGGGAGGGAAAGAGACCCAGTACTTC
- | TRBJ2-2 | TRBV12-3/TRBV12-4 | - | CASSLGGRSANTGELFF | TGTGCCAGCAGTTTGGGGGGTAGGTCCGCGAACACCGGGGAGCTGTTTTTT
- | TRBJ2-3 | TRBV29-1 | many | CSADTGTDTQYF | TGCAGCGCCGACACTGGCACAGATACGCAGTATTTT
- | TRBJ2-3 | TRBV6-2/TRBV6-3 | - | CASTPGTFGTQYF | TGTGCCAGCACCCCAGGGACTTTCGGTACGCAGTATTTT
TRBD2 | TRBJ2-1 | TRBV5-1 | few | CATSAGDRTYNEQFF | TGCGCCACTTCAGCGGGAGACCGGACCTACAATGAGCAGTTCTTC
TRBD2 | TRBJ2-1 | TRBV27 | few | CASSLRRPGGDEQFF | TGTGCCAGCAGTTTGCGCCGACCCGGGGGGGATGAGCAGTTCTTC
- | TRBJ2-7 | TRBV9 | many | CASSATGFRNEQYF | TGTGCCAGCAGCGCCACGGGGTTTAGGAACGAGCAGTACTTC
TRBD1 | TRBJ1-5 | TRBV12-3/TRBV12-4 | many | CASRRDRAANQPQHF | TGTGCCAGCAGGAGGGACAGGGCCGCCAATCAGCCCCAGCATTTT
- | TRBJ2-7 | TRBV7-9 | - | CASSFPPISYEQYF | TGTGCCAGCAGCTTTCCACCTATAAGCTACGAGCAGTACTTC
- | TRBJ2-1 | TRBV14 | many | CASSLDGDRYGEQFF | TGTGCCAGCAGCCTCGACGGGGATAGGTACGGTGAGCAGTTCTTC
- | TRBJ2-7 | TRBV28 | many | CASSFGGVSFYEQYF | TGTGCCAGCAGTTTTGGAGGGGTTAGTTTCTACGAGCAGTACTTC
TRBD2 | TRBJ2-7 | TRBV13 | - | CASSYTVGLAGPRSYEQYF | TGTGCCAGCAGCTATACGGTAGGACTAGCGGGACCCCGCTCCTACGAGCAGTACTTC
- | TRBJ2-7 | TRBV20-1 | few | CSALIGGAPYEQYF | TGCAGTGCTCTAATCGGGGGCGCTCCCTACGAGCAGTACTTC
- | TRBJ1-5 | TRBV20-1 | - | CSARTVNQPQHF | TGCAGTGCGCGGACAGTTAATCAGCCCCAGCATTTT
- | TRBJ2-7 | TRBV2 | - | CASDRTYEQYF | TGTGCCAGCGACCGAACCTACGAGCAGTACTTC
- | TRBJ1-5 | TRBV2 | - | CASRGLRDDQPQHF | TGTGCCAGCAGGGGGCTGCGAGACGATCAGCCCCAGCATTTT
- | TRBJ2-7 | TRBV7-2 | many | CASSPRTGTYEQYF | TGTGCCAGCAGTCCCCGGACGGGTACCTACGAGCAGTACTTC
- | TRBJ2-7 | TRBV7-2 | many | CASSLTGSYHEQYF | TGTGCCAGCAGCTTAACTGGTAGCTATCACGAGCAGTACTTC
- | TRBJ1-4 | TRBV12-3/TRBV12-4 | many | CASSFDAVNEKLFF | TGTGCCAGCAGTTTTGATGCGGTAAACGAAAAACTGTTTTTT